This T cell receptor beta chain appears in the sequencing data of a study of blood T cells in healthy people across ages. About the study: About one barcoded TCR beta cDNA was captured per two T cells.

A J-beta primer mix and a sample-barcoded 5' primer were used in a second PCR of about 7 to 11 cycles. Tags on each cDNA molecule came from a template-switch adaptor with 12 random nucleotides. TCRdb reprocessed the 5' RACE reads via MiXCR and lists one record per CDR3 protein. The sample has 1.5 million to 2 million distinct CDR3 sequences, approximately 30% seen once. PBMCs, at least 7 million per sample, were isolated. Material: blood. The sequence was obtained from a woman in her thirties in good health.

CDR3 loop: CASGLSARGYEQYF. The DNA for the CDR3 is TGTGCTAGTGGTTTATCGGCTAGAGGCTACGAGCAGTACTTC. The chain couples TRBV12-5 to TRBJ2-7; no reliable D call. The CDR3 contains 14 residues. Germline CDR1 reads LGHNT; CDR2 reads FRNRAP. The V end lost 3 bases, the J end lost 3 bases, and 12 bases lay between the germline ends. The variable domain in full, completed from reference TRBV12-5 and TRBJ2-7, reads DARVTQTPRHKVTEMGQEVTMRCQPILGHNTVFWYRQTMMQGLELLAYFRNRAPLDDSGMPKDRFSAEMPDATLATLKIQPSEPRDSAVYFCASGLSARGYEQYFGPGTRLTVT.